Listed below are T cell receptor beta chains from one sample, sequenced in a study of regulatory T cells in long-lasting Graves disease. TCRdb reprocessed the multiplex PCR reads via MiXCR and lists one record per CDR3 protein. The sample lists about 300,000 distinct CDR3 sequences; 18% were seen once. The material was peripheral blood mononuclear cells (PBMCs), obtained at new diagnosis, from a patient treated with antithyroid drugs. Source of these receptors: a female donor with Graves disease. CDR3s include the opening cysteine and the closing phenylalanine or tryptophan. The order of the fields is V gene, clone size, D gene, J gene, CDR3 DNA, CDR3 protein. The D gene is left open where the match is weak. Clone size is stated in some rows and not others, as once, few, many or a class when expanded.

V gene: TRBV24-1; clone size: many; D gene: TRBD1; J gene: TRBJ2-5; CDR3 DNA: TGTGCCACCAGTGATTTTAGGACAGGGGATAGGGAGACCCAGTACTTC; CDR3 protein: CATSDFRTGDRETQYF
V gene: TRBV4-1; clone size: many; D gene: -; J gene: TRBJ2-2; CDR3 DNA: TGCGCCAGCATCTCCGAACCAGACACCTCGAACACCGGGGAGCTGTTTTTT; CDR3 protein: CASISEPDTSNTGELFF
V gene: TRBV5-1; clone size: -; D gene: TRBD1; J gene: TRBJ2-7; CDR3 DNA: TGCGCCAGCAGCTTGACGACAGGGTACGAGCAGTACTTC; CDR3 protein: CASSLTTGYEQYF
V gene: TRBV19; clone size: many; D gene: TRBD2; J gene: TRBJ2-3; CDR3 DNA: TGTGCCAGTAGTTCGGGGGGAATTTCAGATACGCAGTATTTT; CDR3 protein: CASSSGGISDTQYF
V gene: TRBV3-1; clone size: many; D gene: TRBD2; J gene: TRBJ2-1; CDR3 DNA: TGTGCCAGCAGCCAAGGACTAGCGGGAGCCAGGGAGCAGTTCTTC; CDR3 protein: CASSQGLAGAREQFF
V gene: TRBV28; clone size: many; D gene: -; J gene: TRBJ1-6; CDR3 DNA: TGTGCCAGCAGTTTTTTCGGTCCTTTCAAGCCCCTCCACTTT; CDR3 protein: CASSFFGPFKPLHF
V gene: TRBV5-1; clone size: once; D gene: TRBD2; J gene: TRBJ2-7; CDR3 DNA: TGCGCCAGCAGCTTCGATCTAGCGGGAACCTACGAGCAGTACTTC; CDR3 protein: CASSFDLAGTYEQYF
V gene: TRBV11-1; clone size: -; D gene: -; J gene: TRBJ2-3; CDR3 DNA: TGTGCCAGCAGCCTCTTTGGGGCAGGGAGCCCAGATACGCAGTATTTT; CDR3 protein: CASSLFGAGSPDTQYF
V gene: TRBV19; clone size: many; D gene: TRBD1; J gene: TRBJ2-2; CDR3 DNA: TGTGCCTCATGCCCTACAGGGGACACCGGGGAGCTGTTTTTT; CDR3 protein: CASCPTGDTGELFF
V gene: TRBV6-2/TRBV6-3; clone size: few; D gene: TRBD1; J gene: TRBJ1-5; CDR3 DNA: TGTGCCAGCAAAGAAGCATCGGACAGGAACAATCAGCCCCAGCATTTT; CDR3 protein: CASKEASDRNNQPQHF
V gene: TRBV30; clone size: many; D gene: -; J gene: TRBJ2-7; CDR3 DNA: TGTGCCTGGATGGTGCGGGGCTCTTACGAGCAGTACTTC; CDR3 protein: CAWMVRGSYEQYF
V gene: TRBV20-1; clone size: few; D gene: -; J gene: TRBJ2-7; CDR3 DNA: TGCAGTGCTAGAGTGGGAAACTACGAGCAGTACTTC; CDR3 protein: CSARVGNYEQYF
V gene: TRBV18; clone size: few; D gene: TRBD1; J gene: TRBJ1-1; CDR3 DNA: TGTGCCAGCTCACGGGACAGGTTGAACACTGAAGCTTTCTTT; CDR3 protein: CASSRDRLNTEAFF
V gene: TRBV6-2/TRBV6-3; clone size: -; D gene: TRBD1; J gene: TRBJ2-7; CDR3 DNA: TGTGCCAGCAGTTCCTGGGGACAGGGGGGGGGGGACGAGCAGTACTTC; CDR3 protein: CASSSWGQGGGDEQYF
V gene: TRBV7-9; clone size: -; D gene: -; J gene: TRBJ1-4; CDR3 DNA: TGTGCCAGCAGCCATTCAGGTGACAATGAAAAACTGTTTTTT; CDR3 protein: CASSHSGDNEKLFF
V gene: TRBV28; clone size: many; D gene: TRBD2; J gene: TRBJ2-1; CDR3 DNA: TGTGCCAGCAGTGGGGGGACTAGCGGGATCTGGAACTACAATGAGCAGTTCTTC; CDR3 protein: CASSGGTSGIWNYNEQFF
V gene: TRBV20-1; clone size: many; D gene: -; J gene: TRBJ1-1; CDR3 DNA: TGCAGTGCTAGGGCGACCGGGACCCAGTACACTGAAGCTTTCTTT; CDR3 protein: CSARATGTQYTEAFF
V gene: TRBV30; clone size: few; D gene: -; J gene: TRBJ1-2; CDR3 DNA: TGTGCCTGGAGTGTAATTCTGAGGGCCGGCAATGGCTACACCTTC; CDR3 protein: CAWSVILRAGNGYTF
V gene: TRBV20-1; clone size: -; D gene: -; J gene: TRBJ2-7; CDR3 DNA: TGCAGTGCTAGGGGGACACACTACGAGCAGTACTTC; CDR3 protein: CSARGTHYEQYF
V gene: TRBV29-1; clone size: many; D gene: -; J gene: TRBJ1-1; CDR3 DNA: TGCAGCGTATATGGACTATCTAACACTGAAGCTTTCTTT; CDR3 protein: CSVYGLSNTEAFF
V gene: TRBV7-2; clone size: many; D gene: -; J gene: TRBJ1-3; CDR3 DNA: TGTGCCAGCAGCCCCCCAGACCGGCGAAACACCATATATTTT; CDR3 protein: CASSPPDRRNTIYF
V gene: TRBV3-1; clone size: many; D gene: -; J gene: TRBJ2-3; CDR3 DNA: TGTGCCAGCAGCCAAGAGGAAGCTCCCCTGGGAGATACGCAGTATTTT; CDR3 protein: CASSQEEAPLGDTQYF
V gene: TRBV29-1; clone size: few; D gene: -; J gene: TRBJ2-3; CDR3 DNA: TGCAGCGTTGAGCATCCTAGCACAGATACGCAGTATTTT; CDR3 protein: CSVEHPSTDTQYF
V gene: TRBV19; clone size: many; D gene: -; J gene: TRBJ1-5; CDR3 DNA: TGTGCCAGTAGACGGGGGTTCGATCAGCCCCAGCATTTT; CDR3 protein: CASRRGFDQPQHF
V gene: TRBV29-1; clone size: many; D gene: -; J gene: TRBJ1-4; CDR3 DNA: TGCAGCGCTACTGACAGCTTCCAGATGGGGTTGTTTTTT; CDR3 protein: CSATDSFQMGLFF
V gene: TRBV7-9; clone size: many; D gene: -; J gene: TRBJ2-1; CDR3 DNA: TGTGCCAGCAGCGGCCGTGCTAATGAGCAGTTCTTC; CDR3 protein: CASSGRANEQFF
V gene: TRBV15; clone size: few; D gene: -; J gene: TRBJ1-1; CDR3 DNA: TGTGCCACCAGCAGGGTCAGGGTGGCGGGAACTGAAGCTTTCTTT; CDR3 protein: CATSRVRVAGTEAFF
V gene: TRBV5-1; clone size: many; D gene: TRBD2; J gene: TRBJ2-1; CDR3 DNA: TGCGCCAGCAGCGTACTCTCTCTAGCGGGAGGGGGGAATGAGCAGTTCTTC; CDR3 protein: CASSVLSLAGGGNEQFF
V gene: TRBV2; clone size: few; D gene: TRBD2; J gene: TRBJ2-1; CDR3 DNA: TGTGCCAGCGTATGGGGACTAGCGGGGGTATATGAGCAGTTCTTC; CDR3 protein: CASVWGLAGVYEQFF
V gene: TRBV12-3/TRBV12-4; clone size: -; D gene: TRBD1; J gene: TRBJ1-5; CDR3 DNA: TGTGCCAGCAGTAACAGGGGGCGGGGGAACAATCAGCCCCAGCATTTT; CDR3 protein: CASSNRGRGNNQPQHF
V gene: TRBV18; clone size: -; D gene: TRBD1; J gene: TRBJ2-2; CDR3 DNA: TGTGCCAGCTCACGACAGGGCCCTAGGAACACCGGGGAGCTGTTTTTT; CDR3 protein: CASSRQGPRNTGELFF
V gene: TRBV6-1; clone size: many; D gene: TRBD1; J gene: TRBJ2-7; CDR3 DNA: TGTGCCAGCGCACAGACAGGGAGCTCCTACGAGCAGTACTTC; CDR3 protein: CASAQTGSSYEQYF
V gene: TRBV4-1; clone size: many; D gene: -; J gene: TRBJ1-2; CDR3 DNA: TGCGCCAGCAGCCAAGATCCGGGGAGCTACCTTAACTATGGCTACACCTTC; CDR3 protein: CASSQDPGSYLNYGYTF
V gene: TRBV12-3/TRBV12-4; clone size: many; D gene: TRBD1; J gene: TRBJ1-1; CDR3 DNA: TGTGCCAGCAGTCAGGACAGGGAAGCTTTCTTT; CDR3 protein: CASSQDREAFF
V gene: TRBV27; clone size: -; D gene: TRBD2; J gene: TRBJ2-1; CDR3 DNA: TGTGCCAGCAGTTTGTTGGGAGGGGACAATGAGCAGTTCTTC; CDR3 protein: CASSLLGGDNEQFF
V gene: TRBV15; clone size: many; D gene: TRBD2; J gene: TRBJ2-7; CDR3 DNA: TGTGCCACCAGCAGAGATCTCCCACTAGCGGGCTCCGAGCAGTACTTC; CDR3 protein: CATSRDLPLAGSEQYF
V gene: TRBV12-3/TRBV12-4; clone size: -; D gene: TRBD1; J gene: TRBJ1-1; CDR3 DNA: TGTGCCTCGGGGACAGACATTAAATTAAACACTGAAGCTTTCTTT; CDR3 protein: CASGTDIKLNTEAFF
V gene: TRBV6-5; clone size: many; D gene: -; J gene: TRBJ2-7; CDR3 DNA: TGTGCCAGCAGTTACTTCCAGGGGAGCTCCTACGAGCAGTACTTC; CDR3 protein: CASSYFQGSSYEQYF